This T cell receptor (beta chain) was found in a study of tumor-infiltrating lymphocytes in primary liver carcinoma. Study-wide background: Staged T1-T3 N0M0, the tumors had sizes that ranged from roughly 4.2 to 10 cm across. Sample yields of productive TCRbeta reads, ranging from roughly 3.65 to 7.13 million, were similar across tissue types.

A word on this clonotype: Its antigen is not identified.

Trimming removed 1 base from V and 7 bases from J, with 8 bases in between. CDR3 size: 13 residues. From approximately 490 ng total RNA, TCR beta cDNA was generated with a primer in the constant region. Libraries of TCR beta came from three nested multiplex PCR rounds with slightly modified ARM-PCR. Two initial PCR rounds of around 10 cycles each paired TRBV1-TRBV30 forward primers with a C-beta reverse primer. TCRdb reanalysed the multiplex PCR reads using MiXCR and keeps one entry per CDR3 protein. The table includes fewer than 400,000 distinct CDR3 sequences, approximately 65% detected once. Whole-study results and caveats: Relative to blood, tumors carried a significantly larger fraction of the repertoire in their top 250 clones (p = 0.039).

Unsorted whole blood supplied the blood RNA, and germline DNA was isolated too. Those patients suffered from chronic HBV infection and were treatment-naive. This chain links TRBV12-3 or TRBV12-4 with TRBJ1-5; D gene unclear. Sequenced material: peripheral blood. This TCR was sampled from a man in his forties with primary liver carcinoma and hepatitis B virus infection. The CDR3 bases are TGTGCCAGCAGTTTAGGTTCCAAGCAGCCCCAGCATTTT. This codes for CASSLGSKQPQHF.